This paragraph reports one T cell receptor beta chain. Antigen specificity is unknown. This record belongs to a study of T-cell reconstitution after alpha-beta-depleted transplantation in children. Study-wide points: Reported findings indicate that, about two months after transplant, alpha-beta T cells came from several hundred expanded clones, which were derived from non-depleted graft cells. T-cell counts and diversity were attributed mostly to newly produced T cells one year after transplant.

Preparation of the TCRbeta library used unique molecular identifiers. TCRdb called the PCR reads again in MiXCR, with one record for every CDR3 protein. The sample has hundreds of thousands of distinct CDR3 sequences, roughly 13% seen once. There are 18 residues in the CDR3. Unmatched junction bases numbered 12, after V lost 2 bases and J lost 3 bases. Germline V gene lookup returns CDR1 LGHNT and CDR2 FRNRAP. The sample consisted of PBMCs, mostly from graft donor cells, taken 360 days after TCRalphabeta/CD19-depleted stem cell transplant. The V gene is TRBV12-5, the J gene TRBJ2-5; 10 positions match TRBD1. The source is a male patient younger than 18 who had a stem cell transplant for acute myeloid leukemia, so the T cells may come from the graft donor. This chain's CDR3 is CASGLLGQGKILEETQYF. DNA for the CDR3: TGTGCTAGTGGTTTGCTGGGACAGGGGAAGATTCTTGAAGAGACCCAGTACTTC.